This TCR beta chain was obtained from a study of T cell changes during pregnancy in multiple sclerosis. Assay used: immunoSEQ multiplex PCR; TCRdb lists only in-frame clones, some missing. This sample has tens of thousands of clones, with about 95% found just once. This receptor was obtained from a female donor with multiple sclerosis, enrolled in a pregnancy study. Sequences were derived from CD8+ T cells from peripheral blood mononuclear cells, sampled after pregnancy.

The CDR3 protein is CASSYRRDDNEQFF. CDR3 in DNA: TGTGCCAGCAGTTACAGGAGGGATGACAATGAGCAGTTCTTC. This rearrangement joins TRBV6-6 to TRBJ2-1, with D possibly TRBD2 on 6 matching bases. Germline V lookup: CDR1 MNHNY, CDR2 SVGAGI (reference sequence). The CDR3 runs to 14 residues. With 2 bases removed from V and 5 bases from J, the gap between germline ends came to 10 bases.